This entry features one T cell receptor (beta chain) sequence. What this receptor recognizes is not known. Nothing much larger sits one base from this clone, and base qualities are not available. A distance of 11 bases separates the germline ends of V and J, which lose 3 bases and 3 bases respectively. CDR1 and CDR2, per the germline V gene, are KGHSH and LQKENI. Taken from cysteine to phenylalanine, the CDR3 has 15 residues. Left in the record is the CDR3 DNA by itself, 45 bases read in frame from the first base. The CDR3 regions of human TCRbeta chains were analyzed by immunosequencing. The authors processed their data as follows. Repertoire TCRs were matched against a reference library of SARS-CoV-2-specific TCRs generated with the MIRA antigen-specificity platform. Breadth was defined as the fraction of unique TCRs that were SARS-CoV-2-associated. Depth was defined as the fraction of total T cells that were SARS-CoV-2-associated. Using the MIRA data, each spike-specific TCR was mapped to the spike region that the TCR reacts to and placed in a CD4 or CD8 class. Log10-transformed breadth and depth values were compared by one-way ANOVA with Sidak's multiple comparisons tests. The table comes from immuneACCESS by way of TCRdb, which keeps in-frame sequences with V and J called. Part of the clones is missing from these tables; in studies checked, under half for an unresolved V gene and the rest for unknown reasons. Clonal size and the V and J genes are those of that table, whereas D and trimming came from the DNA. The sample table holds some 95,000 clones, of which 80% to 90% were seen once. Just under 6.5% of the sample is in the top ten clones.

This sample's time point label indicates: baseline before first vaccination. The vaccinee samples were drawn from two UK trials, COV001 and COV002, one of which was a single-blind randomized controlled phase 2/3 trial testing AZD1222 (ChAdOx1 nCoV-19) in healthy adults. For TCRbeta chain sequencing, PBMC samples from trial participants were taken at day 0 and at day 28 after the second dose. This sample is drawn from a study of T cell responses to AZD1222 COVID-19 vaccine (dated by TCRdb to the early 2020s). Study-level background: AZD1222 recipients whose second dose came at about 4 weeks and those whose second dose came at about 12 weeks were combined into one group, since spike-specific TCR depth and breadth did not differ between the two schedules. A total of 230 to 250 trial participants underwent TCR sequencing, of whom around 210 had received two doses of AZD1222 and roughly 26 had received two doses of the MenACWY control vaccine. Trial participants were enrolled into age subgroups of 18-55, 56-69 and 70-plus years, which contained roughly 140, 27 and 60 TCR-sequenced participants, respectively. General findings and caveats noted by the study authors: Only five to seven AZD1222 recipients were SARS-CoV-2 seropositive at baseline, limiting conclusions about previously exposed vaccinees. Vaccine-associated CD4 TCRs spanned the whole spike protein, with dominant responses in regions 160-218 and 743-854. Most participants were white British and females outnumbered males, and the authors suggested that clonal diversity may have been underestimated. Reportedly, almost half of the unique spike-specific TCRs recognized epitopes lying outside the regions that are mutated in the B.1.351 and B.1.1.7 variants. Spike-specific TCR breadth and depth rose significantly after two AZD1222 doses compared with day 0 and with MenACWY recipients. In the small 56-69-year group, the increase in depth fell short of significance, most likely because of low power. Because no day 14 peak-response samples were available, repertoires were characterized only after the peak T cell response.

Here the chain combines TRBV18 and TRBJ1-4; a confident D gene designation cannot be given. The material sequenced was peripheral blood, taken on day 0 of AZD1222 vaccination. The receptor's source is an adult in good health. The CDR3 protein sequence reads: CASSPSRPPNEKLFF. The nucleotides are TGTGCCAGCTCACCTTCCAGGCCCCCTAATGAAAAACTGTTTTTT.